This TCR beta chain was sequenced in a study of T cell repertoires in cytomegalovirus infection. Across the whole study: It can be stated that public TCR beta signatures indicated CMV infection as well as a matching HLA type. Study-wide results and caveats: Ex vivo responses were dominated by HLA-C-restricted CMV-specific TCR beta clonotypes. Cumulative frequency of public TCR beta families picked out carriers of CMV plus the relevant HLA.

Comment on this clonotype: Its antigen is unidentified.

TCRdb recomputed calls from the reads with MiXCR, one row per CDR3 protein. This sample has some 400,000 distinct CDR3 sequences; 18% occur once, and the top ten carry roughly 9%. Sequenced input: PBMCs. The receptor's source is a human donor in good health (CMV status not recorded). Some clones in this sample may be carry-over from other donors' samples.

Written as DNA, the CDR3 is TGCGCCAGCAACAGTCATAGCGGGGGGACCGCAGATACGCAGTATTTT. Protein: CASNSHSGGTADTQYF. The chain carries TRBV4-1 and TRBJ2-3, with TRBD2 identical over 10 bases. The CDR3 loop spans 16 amino acids. V lost 7 bases, J lost 4 bases, and 11 bases stayed unmatched. CDR1 MGHRA and CDR2 YSYEKL come from the germline V gene.